The TCR beta chain described here comes from a study of CD8+ T cells in alopecia areata. Study observations and caveats: Affected scalp, especially in alopecia totalis/universalis, had a higher clonality than normal scalp did.

Both peripheral blood and punch biopsies of lesional scalp skin were obtained from patients who had alopecia areata. About this clone: Its antigen is not identified.

It was cDNA, reverse transcribed from extracted RNA, that served as the sequencing template. TCRdb keeps only in-frame clones here, not all; method: immunoSEQ multiplex PCR. The sample holds 50,000 to 70,000 clones, 44% seen once. Germline V gene lookup returns CDR1 SEHNR and CDR2 FQNEAQ (reference sequence). This CDR3 comprises 12 residues. V was pared by 3 bases and J by 4 bases, with 7 bases between. The sequence came from a human donor with alopecia areata. Sequencing was done on a sample of NKG2D-low CD8+ T cells sorted from blood. V is TRBV7-9 and J is TRBJ2-7; D gene uncertain. CDR3 amino acids: CASSFNGYEQYF. The CDR3 bases are TGTGCCAGCAGCTTCAACGGATACGAGCAGTACTTC.